What follows are 12 T cell receptor beta chains derived from one specimen sequenced in a study of blood T cell repertoires in COVID-19. Sequencing was performed with immunoSEQ multiplex PCR; in TCRdb, only in-frame clones are kept and a portion is missing. The sample shows 300,000 to 400,000 clones, 85% to 90% of them seen only once. The sequenced sample was PBMCs or T cells enriched from blood (not recorded which). These receptors were obtained from a woman aged 25 to 45 with acute COVID-19.

V gene TRBV6-5 combines with J gene TRBJ1-6, with D tentatively TRBD1 (6 bases). V lost 4 bases to trimming and J lost 9 bases, with 19 bases between them. The germline V gene encodes CDR1 MNHEY and CDR2 SVGAGI. The CDR3 has 16 amino acids. CDR3 sequence (DNA): TGTGCCAGCAGTTCCCAGGCAGGGGACGCCCGTTCACCCCTCCACTTT. It codes for CASSSQAGDARSPLHF.

The chain combines TRBV10-2 with TRBJ1-2, with a possible D match to TRBD1 (5 bases). V was clipped by 0 bases and J by 8 bases, with 10 bases between them. Germline values: CDR1 WSHSY, CDR2 SAAADI. This CDR3 has 13 amino acids. As DNA, the CDR3 is TGCGCCAGCAGTGAGTCCCAGGGATCCGGCTACACCTTC. It yields the protein CASSESQGSGYTF.

This clone was observed a few times. The CDR3 sequence: CATSASRQGVTGELFF. The CDR3 DNA sequence: TGTGCCACCAGTGCCTCTAGGCAGGGGGTCACCGGGGAGCTGTTTTTT. The V and J genes are TRBV24-1 and TRBJ2-2; 7 nucleotides line up with TRBD1. CDR1 and CDR2 from the germline V gene are KGHDR and SFDVKD. There are 16 residues in the CDR3. The ends lost 5 bases at V and 4 bases at J; junction bases unmatched: 9.

CDR3 nucleotide sequence: TGTGCCAGCAGTTTACCCCCAGGGGCTGGAAACACCATATATTTT. Translation: CASSLPPGAGNTIYF. The rearrangement uses TRBV28 and TRBJ1-3; tentatively, D is TRBD1 (6 bases). CDR1 and CDR2 from the germline V gene are MDHEN and SYDVKM. V was shortened by 2 bases and J by 2 bases, with 10 bases between the two germline ends. This CDR3 is 15 amino acids long.

The chain has TRBV6-5 and TRBJ2-2, with a tentative D call TRBD2 (5 bases). Trimming stripped 8 bases from V and 3 bases from J, with 13 bases between. The CDR3 extends over 14 amino acids. The germline CDR1 and CDR2 sequences are MNHEY and SVGAGI. In DNA, the CDR3 is TGTGCCAGCCGGACCCGGGGTCACACCGGGGAGCTGTTTTTT. Protein sequence: CASRTRGHTGELFF.

The chain couples TRBV5-4 to TRBJ1-6, with a weak D call TRBD1 (5 bases). The CDR3 has 17 residues. Germline values: CDR1 SGHNT, CDR2 YYREEE (reference sequence). V was trimmed by 4 bases and J by 6 bases, leaving 20 bases between them. The CDR3 is CASSRGPRGVGNSPLHF. In DNA, the CDR3 is TGTGCCAGCAGCCGCGGACCTCGGGGGGTTGGTAATTCACCCCTCCACTTT.

The chain is built from TRBV2 and TRBJ1-2; D gene unclear. Germline V gene sequence: CDR1 SNHLY, CDR2 FYNNEI. Trimming cost V 3 bases and J 3 bases, with 8 bases left between them. This CDR3 is 13 amino acids long. The CDR3 reads CASSDQTYYGYTF. DNA of the CDR3: TGTGCCAGCAGTGACCAGACTTACTATGGCTACACCTTC.

The chain couples TRBV7-2 to TRBJ2-5; a possible D gene is TRBD2 (5 bases). With 3 bases removed from V and 2 bases from J, the gap between germline ends came to 16 bases. Germline assignment: CDR1 SGHTA and CDR2 FQGNSA. CDR3 length equals 16 residues. CDR3 nucleotides: TGTGCCAGCAGCTTTTTCGGGGAGCTCACACAAGAGACCCAGTACTTC. Residues: CASSFFGELTQETQYF.

The chain combines TRBV7-2 with TRBJ2-7, with D possibly being TRBD1 (6 bases). This CDR3 is built from 15 residues. CDR1 and CDR2 from the germline V gene are SGHTA and FQGNSA. Deletions cut 4 bases from V and 2 bases from J, with 15 bases between. CDR3 sequence: CASSSDRTEAYEQYF. The CDR3 DNA reads as TGTGCCAGCAGCTCCGACCGGACAGAGGCCTACGAGCAGTACTTC.

This chain joins TRBV5-1 and TRBJ2-2; weak D call: TRBD2 (5 bases). CDR3 length: 14 amino acids. Trimming shortened V by 6 bases and J by 3 bases, and 12 bases separated the two germline ends. Germline V gene lookup returns CDR1 SGHRS and CDR2 YFSETQ. DNA of the CDR3: TGCGCCAGCACCCTTCGGGGAGACACCGGGGAGCTGTTTTTT. This gives the protein CASTLRGDTGELFF.

The chain has TRBV5-4 and TRBJ2-5; 10 bases are a match to TRBD1. The CDR3 contains 15 residues. V shed 0 bases and J 1 base; nucleotides not matched to a gene: 0. Germline CDR1 is SGHNT and CDR2 is YYREEE (reference sequence). In DNA, the CDR3 is TGTGCCAGCAGCTTGGGGGACAGGGGCCAAGAGACCCAGTACTTC. This encodes CASSLGDRGQETQYF.

The chain employs TRBV27 and TRBJ2-5; a possible D gene is TRBD1 (6 bases). Germline assignment: CDR1 MNHEY and CDR2 SMNVEV (reference sequence). V lost 2 bases, J lost 5 bases, and 21 bases lay in between. CDR3 length: 17 amino acids. The CDR3 loop is CASSLRGFVGAGETQYF. The CDR3 DNA follows: TGTGCCAGCAGTTTAAGGGGTTTCGTGGGGGCAGGGGAGACCCAGTACTTC.